These T cell receptor beta chains were read from a single sample in a study of T cell responses to AZD1222 COVID-19 vaccine. Generated by immunoSEQ multiplex PCR, the TCRdb table keeps only in-frame clones and is missing some. The sample holds approximately 140,000 clones, more than 80% seen once. The source material was peripheral blood, sampled 28 days after the second AZD1222 dose. These receptors were obtained from an adult who received the AZD1222 COVID-19 vaccine. CDR3s include the opening cysteine and the closing phenylalanine or tryptophan. Each record gives: D gene, clone size, V gene, J gene, CDR3 DNA, CDR3 protein. D genes are given only for firm matches. Clone size is shown for a subset of rows, as once, few, many or a class of expanded clone.

>NA|NA|TRBV4-1|TRBJ1-5
TGCGCCAGCAGCCAGGTCGTTAATCAGCCCCAGCATTTT
CASSQVVNQPQHF
>NA|NA|TRBV9|TRBJ1-2
TGTGCCAGCAGCGCCCGCATTCACCCACAGGCCGAGGGCTACACCTTC
CASSARIHPQAEGYTF
>NA|NA|TRBV7-9|TRBJ1-2
TGTGCCAGCAGCTCGAGGGATAACTATGGCTACACCTTC
CASSSRDNYGYTF
>TRBD2|few|TRBV6-5|TRBJ2-7
TGTGCCAGCAGACCCCCGGGGGGGACTAGCGTTCAGTACTTC
CASRPPGGTSVQYF
>NA|NA|TRBV6-6|TRBJ1-1
TGTGCCAGCAGTTACGAGCATTCGCCTGAAGCTTTCTTT
CASSYEHSPEAFF
>NA|NA|TRBV6-6|TRBJ1-4
TGTGCCAGCAGCGAGGGGGGGCGAGAAAAACTGTTTTTT
CASSEGGREKLFF
>TRBD1|once|TRBV29-1|TRBJ2-7
TGCAGCGTTGGGGGGCGGACAGGGCTCGGCTACGAGCAGTACTTC
CSVGGRTGLGYEQYF
>NA|NA|TRBV5-1|TRBJ2-3
TGCGCCAGCAGCTTGAAAATGGGGCCGGTGGGGCAGTATTTT
CASSLKMGPVGQYF
>NA|NA|TRBV29-1|TRBJ1-2
TGCAGCACCTGGACAGCCCCTAACTATGGCTACACCTTC
CSTWTAPNYGYTF
>TRBD2|NA|TRBV30|TRBJ2-7
TGTGCCTGGAGTTACGGTTTAAGCGGGAGCGCCCTCTCCTACGAGCAGTACTTC
CAWSYGLSGSALSYEQYF
>NA|NA|TRBV7-9|TRBJ2-1
TGTGCCAGCAGCTTAGCCCTTAGCGGTGAGCAGTTCTTC
CASSLALSGEQFF
>NA|NA|TRBV10-1|TRBJ2-1
TGCGCCAGCAGTGAGTCGAAGCGCCCCTCCTACAATGAGCAGTTCTTC
CASSESKRPSYNEQFF
>TRBD1|NA|TRBV19|TRBJ1-5
TGTGCCATTAGCGACAGGGCGAGGAATCAGCCCCAGCATTTT
CAISDRARNQPQHF
>NA|NA|TRBV18|TRBJ1-2
TGTGCCAGCTCACCAGATCAGTCTCCGTCCTATGGCTACACCTTC
CASSPDQSPSYGYTF
>NA|NA|TRBV5-4|TRBJ2-1
TGTGCCAGCAGCTTGGAGGCCTCAGACCCTGAGCAGTTCTTC
CASSLEASDPEQFF
>TRBD2|NA|TRBV5-1|TRBJ2-7
TGCGCCAGCAGCCAAATAGCGGGAGCGCCCCACGAGCAGTACTTC
CASSQIAGAPHEQYF
>NA|once|TRBV19|TRBJ2-1
TGTGCCAGTAGTATAGCTCAGGGAGGCTACAATGAGCAGTTCTTC
CASSIAQGGYNEQFF
>TRBD2|once|TRBV5-1|TRBJ2-1
TGCGCCAGCAGCTCCGAGGGACTAGCGGGAGTAACTGAGCAGTTCTTC
CASSSEGLAGVTEQFF
>TRBD2|NA|TRBV18|TRBJ2-1
TGTGCCGGATCTATAGCGGGAGGGCCGTCGGGCCACAATGAGCAGTTCTTC
CAGSIAGGPSGHNEQFF
>NA|NA|TRBV6-6|TRBJ2-5
TGTGCCAGCAGCCAGACAGACGGACAGAGAGAGACCCAGTACTTC
CASSQTDGQRETQYF
>NA|few|TRBV27|TRBJ2-7
TGTGCCAGCAGTCCAAATCCCAGGCCCTACGAGCAGTACTTC
CASSPNPRPYEQYF
>NA|once|TRBV5-4|TRBJ1-2
TGTGCCGTTCACCGACAGGAGACTAACTATGGCTACACCTTC
CAVHRQETNYGYTF
>TRBD1|NA|TRBV25-1|TRBJ2-7
TGTGCCAGCAGTGAACTCGGGACAGGGGTAAGGCTTAGGTACGAGCAGTACTTC
CASSELGTGVRLRYEQYF
>NA|NA|TRBV6-1|TRBJ2-7
TGTGCCAGCAGTGAACGGGGTTGGAGGGGACCAAGCTCCTACGAGCAGTACTTC
CASSERGWRGPSSYEQYF
>NA|NA|TRBV29-1|TRBJ1-3
TGCAGCGGCGACACAGGGTCCACCATATATTTT
CSGDTGSTIYF
>TRBD2|NA|TRBV6-1|TRBJ2-1
TGTGCCAGCAGTGACGTAGCGGGTGGGGCCTACAATGAGCAGTTCTTC
CASSDVAGGAYNEQFF
>TRBD1|NA|TRBV6-5|TRBJ1-1
TGTGCCAGCAGTTTAGACAGGGTAACTGAAGCTTTCTTT
CASSLDRVTEAFF
>TRBD1|NA|TRBV5-1|TRBJ2-5
TGCGCCAGCAGCTTGCCCGGGACAGGGGGCAGAGAGACCCAGTACTTC
CASSLPGTGGRETQYF
>NA|NA|TRBV20-1|TRBJ1-1
TGCAGTGTTAGTGGGGGGAACACTGAAGCTTTCTTT
CSVSGGNTEAFF
>NA|once|TRBV30|TRBJ2-2
TGTGCCTGGAGTGTACTAGTCAACACCGGGGAGCTGTTTTTT
CAWSVLVNTGELFF
>NA|NA|TRBV19|TRBJ1-5
TGTGCCAGTAGTAAAGTATCAGGGGTGGGTCAGCCCCAGCATTTT
CASSKVSGVGQPQHF
>TRBD1|NA|TRBV5-4|TRBJ2-7
TGTGCCAGCAGCTTTTCTCCGGGACAGAACTACGAGCAGTACTTC
CASSFSPGQNYEQYF